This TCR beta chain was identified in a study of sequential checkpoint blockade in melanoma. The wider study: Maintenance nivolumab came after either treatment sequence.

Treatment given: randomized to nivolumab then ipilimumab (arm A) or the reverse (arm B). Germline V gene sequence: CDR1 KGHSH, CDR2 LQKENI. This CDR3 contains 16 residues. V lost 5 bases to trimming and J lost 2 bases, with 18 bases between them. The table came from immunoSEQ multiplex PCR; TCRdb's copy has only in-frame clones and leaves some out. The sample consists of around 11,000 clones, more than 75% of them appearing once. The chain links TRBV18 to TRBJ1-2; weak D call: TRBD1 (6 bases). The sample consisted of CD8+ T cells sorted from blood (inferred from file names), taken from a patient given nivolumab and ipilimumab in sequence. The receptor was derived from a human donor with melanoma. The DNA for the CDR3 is TGTGCCAGCTCATCCCCACTCGACAGGTTCAACTATGGCTACACCTTC. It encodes CASSSPLDRFNYGYTF.